This T cell receptor beta chain emerged from a study of cytotoxic CD8 clonotypes in ibrutinib-treated CLL. The repertoire was sequenced with immunoSEQ multiplex PCR; TCRdb's copy has only in-frame clones and lacks some. This table has around 6,600 clones, approximately 72% appearing once. Only a few counts were recorded for this clone. What it binds is not known. Study-wide findings and caveats: Public clonotypes were rare and shrank or held steady on treatment. Clonality increased at ibrutinib response, then returned toward baseline at progression.

The receptor was derived from a human donor with chronic lymphocytic leukemia. This sample comprised PBMCs, obtained before ibrutinib treatment.

The chain's CDR3 is CASSLYQGETQYF. The CDR3 DNA reads as TGTGCCAGCAGCCTATACCAGGGAGAGACCCAGTACTTC. The chain recombines TRBV6-5 with TRBJ2-5; tentatively, D is TRBD1 (5 bases). Germline CDR1 MNHEY, CDR2 SVGAGI. Trimming pared 6 bases from V and 4 bases from J, leaving 12 bases between. This CDR3 spans 13 amino acids.